The following is a T cell receptor (beta chain) sequence with its context. No antigen is known for it. This entry comes from a study of Ad26.COV2.S vaccination and SARS-CoV-2 variants. At the level of the study: Dosing was one shot or two shots 56 days apart.

The treatment is: approximately 18 received Ad26.COV2.S at low or high dose, single or two shots; about 5 received placebo; per-sample allocation not given. Specimen acquisition occurred on day 63 following the initial vaccine or placebo injection. Vaccination employed an Ad26 vector expressing the Wuhan-strain SARS-CoV-2 spike. The data were produced by immunoSEQ multiplex PCR, yet TCRdb's version contains in-frame clones alone and is incomplete. The table shows about 680,000 clones, with around 92% occurring only once. The CDR3 loop spans 14 amino acids. The trim removed 4 bases at V and 10 bases at J, leaving 13 bases unmatched. CDR1 SGHKS and CDR2 YYEKEE come from the germline V gene (reference sequence). General study findings and limits: Measurements of TCR breadth and depth may have given underestimates of the total T cell responses.

The J gene is TRBJ1-1, the V gene TRBV5-5; 7 bases map to TRBD1. The sample was peripheral blood, taken in a trial of Ad26.COV2.S vaccine versus placebo. This TCR derives from a person between 18 and 59 years old who received the Ad26.COV2.S COVID-19 vaccine or a placebo. The chain's CDR3 is CASSLLTGMLPAFF. Written as DNA, the CDR3 is TGTGCCAGCAGCCTACTGACAGGGATGTTGCCAGCTTTCTTT.